This T cell receptor (beta chain) was sequenced in a study of cytomegalovirus exposure and HLA in healthy donors. Study results and limitations: Reportedly, HLA-A and HLA-B alleles of most subjects were accurately predicted from TCR beta. Later work found most CMV-associated TCR beta chains apparently HLA-restricted.

Trimming pared 3 bases from V and 6 bases from J, leaving 15 bases between. Per germline, CDR1 SNHLY and CDR2 FYNNEI. CDR3 length: 14 residues. Use of 60 Vbeta and 13 Jbeta primers characterized the PCR. Data came from immunoSEQ multiplex PCR; TCRdb stores just in-frame clones and leaves some out. The sample holds about 200,000 clones, over 75% seen once. On this clone: Its target is not known.

The TCR sequence derives from a girl between 2 and 10 years old in good health and CMV-seronegative. The specimen sequenced was PBMCs. This sequence joins TRBV2 and TRBJ2-7; perhaps TRBD1 as D (6 bases). The CDR3 spells CASSETYGTSEQYF. DNA of the CDR3: TGTGCCAGCAGTGAGACTTATGGGACATCCGAGCAGTACTTC.